Listed below are T cell receptor beta chains from one sample, sequenced in a study of T cell changes during pregnancy in multiple sclerosis. Assay: immunoSEQ multiplex PCR; the TCRdb copy retains only in-frame clones and omits some. This sample has approximately 94,000 clones, with over 80% found just once. The specimen was peripheral blood, collected after pregnancy. These receptors all come from a female donor with multiple sclerosis, enrolled in a pregnancy study. Each CDR3 is given with its conserved first and last residue. A D gene is named only where the DNA matches it firmly. For some rows the clone size is stated as once, few or many, or as a class when expanded; others skip it.

d_call	v_call	j_call	clone_size	cdr3_nt	cdr3_aa
TRBD1	TRBV9	TRBJ1-6	.	TGTGCCAGCAGCACAGTCGGGACAGGGGATTCACCCCTCCACTTT	CASSTVGTGDSPLHF
TRBD2	TRBV4-1	TRBJ2-3	.	TGCGCCAGCAGCCACAGGACTAGCGGGAGGGCAAACACAGATACGCAGTATTTT	CASSHRTSGRANTDTQYF
.	TRBV9	TRBJ2-2	.	TGTGCCAGCAGCGTAGAAGCCGGGAACACCGGGGAGCTGTTTTTT	CASSVEAGNTGELFF
TRBD1	TRBV5-4	TRBJ2-7	.	TGTGCCAGCAGCCCGGACAGGTCCTCCTACGAGCAGTACTTC	CASSPDRSSYEQYF
TRBD2	TRBV6-5	TRBJ2-3	.	TGTGCCAGCGCAATCGGGGGGGGCACAGATACGCAGTATTTT	CASAIGGGTDTQYF
TRBD1	TRBV11-2	TRBJ1-2	.	TGTGCCAGCAGCCTGGGGGCGACAGGGTTCTATAATGGCTACACCTTC	CASSLGATGFYNGYTF
TRBD2	TRBV28	TRBJ2-7	once	TGTGCCAGCAGCGGGACTAGCGGAGGGTACGAGCAGTACTTC	CASSGTSGGYEQYF
.	TRBV7-9	TRBJ2-2	.	TGTGCCAGCAGCTTACCGGGAGATAAATTCACCGGGGAGCTGTTTTTT	CASSLPGDKFTGELFF
.	TRBV2	TRBJ1-1	.	TGTGCCAGCAGTCAGGACAGGAACACTGAAGCTTTCTTT	CASSQDRNTEAFF
TRBD2	TRBV7-8	TRBJ2-3	.	TGTGCCAGCAGCTTCTCTAGCGGGAGGGACGCAGATACGCAGTATTTT	CASSFSSGRDADTQYF
TRBD1	TRBV19	TRBJ2-2	.	TGTGCCAGTAGTACCTTACAGGGGACGCTTTCTCGAGACGGGGAGCTGTTTTTT	CASSTLQGTLSRDGELFF
TRBD1	TRBV18	TRBJ1-6	.	TGTGCCAGCTCACCCTCAGGGGGTGGGGGTTCACCCCTCCACTTT	CASSPSGGGGSPLHF
.	TRBV29-1	TRBJ2-3	.	TGCAGCGTTTCGGCTATAGCCCCAGATACGCAGTATTTT	CSVSAIAPDTQYF
TRBD1	TRBV5-1	TRBJ1-1	.	TGCGCCAGCAGCCGCCACACAGGGGCCGCCACTGAAGCTTTCTTT	CASSRHTGAATEAFF
.	TRBV7-9	TRBJ1-2	.	TGTGCCAGCAGCTTATTAGTACTTGAGACAGGACTCTATGGCTACACCTTC	CASSLLVLETGLYGYTF
TRBD1	TRBV6-5	TRBJ2-5	.	TGTGCCAGCAGTTACGGGGGACAGATACAAGAGACCCAGTACTTC	CASSYGGQIQETQYF
TRBD1	TRBV6-5	TRBJ1-2	.	TGTGCCAGCAGAGATCAGACAGGGTTTGGCTACACCTTC	CASRDQTGFGYTF
TRBD1	TRBV18	TRBJ1-3	.	TGTGCCAGCTCACCACCCTTCTTCACAGGGGGTGGTGGAAACACCATATATTTT	CASSPPFFTGGGGNTIYF
.	TRBV7-9	TRBJ1-1	.	TGTGCCAGCAGCTTATTGGCGGGAACGAACACTGAAGCTTTCTTT	CASSLLAGTNTEAFF
TRBD1	TRBV25-1	TRBJ2-7	once	TGTGCCAGCAGTGATTTGACAGGGGGCTCCTACGAGCAGTACTTC	CASSDLTGGSYEQYF
TRBD2	TRBV27	TRBJ2-7	.	TGTGCCAGCAGCCTGACCGGGACTAGAAACTACGAGCAGTACTTC	CASSLTGTRNYEQYF
TRBD2	TRBV6-6	TRBJ2-3	once	TGTGCCAGCAGTTACGTGAGCGGGGGGTGGGGAGATACGCAGTATTTT	CASSYVSGGWGDTQYF
.	TRBV19	TRBJ1-2	.	TGTGCCAGTAGTATTGGAGGGCAGGTGAATGGCTACACCTTC	CASSIGGQVNGYTF
TRBD1	TRBV28	TRBJ2-7	.	TGTGCCAGCAGTTTATCGGGACAGGGGAGCTCCTACGAGCAGTACTTC	CASSLSGQGSSYEQYF
.	TRBV9	TRBJ1-2	.	TGTGCCAGCAGCCGGACTCCGGGACTTAACTATGGCTACACCTTC	CASSRTPGLNYGYTF
TRBD1	TRBV4-3	TRBJ2-2	.	TGCGCCAGCAGGGACAGGGAGTTGATCGGGGAGCTGTTTTTT	CASRDRELIGELFF
TRBD1	TRBV29-1	TRBJ1-5	.	TGCAGCGTTACCGACAGGGGGCTCGGTCAGCCCCAGCATTTT	CSVTDRGLGQPQHF
.	TRBV7-8	TRBJ1-5	.	TGTGCCAGCAGCTTAGAGGGGCCGTATAGCAATCAGCCCCAGCATTTT	CASSLEGPYSNQPQHF
TRBD2	TRBV7-9	TRBJ2-5	.	TGTGCCAGCAGCTTCCGGTACCGGGAGGAGGTACGTCTGCAAGAGACCCAGTACTTC	CASSFRYREEVRLQETQYF
TRBD1	TRBV30	TRBJ2-7	.	TGTGCCTGGAGTACCAGGGACAGGGCTTTCTACGAGCAGTACTTC	CAWSTRDRAFYEQYF
.	TRBV4-1	TRBJ2-3	.	TGCGCCAGCAGCCAAGATTTTTCCGGCGGCCCCACAGATACGCAGTATTTT	CASSQDFSGGPTDTQYF
.	TRBV28	TRBJ1-5	.	TGTGCCAGCAGTTTTTTACAGCCCCAGCATTTT	CASSFLQPQHF
TRBD1	TRBV5-6	TRBJ2-1	.	TGTGCCAGCAGCTTGGCGTCGCAGGGGGCGAGAGGTGAGCAGTTCTTC	CASSLASQGARGEQFF
.	TRBV12-5	TRBJ2-1	once	TGTGCTAGTGGTCCCTCCGGGGTCTCCTACAATGAGCAGTTCTTC	CASGPSGVSYNEQFF
.	TRBV11-2	TRBJ2-7	.	TGTGCCAGCAGCTTAGCCCCGGGAATTAGGTACGAGCAGTACTTC	CASSLAPGIRYEQYF
TRBD2	TRBV18	TRBJ2-3	.	TGTGCCAGCTCACCACCACAAGCGGGAGGGTACACAGATACGCAGTATTTT	CASSPPQAGGYTDTQYF
.	TRBV27	TRBJ2-1	.	TGTGCCAGCAGTCCGTCAGGGGCCTACCACAATGAGCAGTTCTTC	CASSPSGAYHNEQFF
.	TRBV28	TRBJ1-2	.	TGTGCCAGCATCCAAATCGGTAGCTATGGCTACACCTTC	CASIQIGSYGYTF
.	TRBV7-2	TRBJ1-1	.	TGTGCCAGCAGCTTATTAGACAGTAGTCGGACTGAAGCTTTCTTT	CASSLLDSSRTEAFF
.	TRBV4-1	TRBJ2-1	once	TGCGCCAGCAGCCAAGTGTTCGGTGGGGAGCCGATGAATGAGCAGTTCTTC	CASSQVFGGEPMNEQFF
.	TRBV9	TRBJ1-6	.	TGTGCCAGCACAGTTGAATTAGGGGATTCACCCCTCCACTTT	CASTVELGDSPLHF
.	TRBV2	TRBJ2-5	few	TGTGCCAGCAGTGACAGGGAGACCCAGTACTTC	CASSDRETQYF
TRBD1	TRBV10-3	TRBJ1-2	.	TGTGCCATCAGTTGGTCGGACAGGAGCTATGGCTACACCTTC	CAISWSDRSYGYTF
.	TRBV11-2	TRBJ2-7	.	TGTGCCAGCAGCTTAGCGGGAGAGGCCGACGAGCAGTACTTC	CASSLAGEADEQYF
TRBD1	TRBV19	TRBJ1-2	.	TGTGCCAGTAGTGTCACAGGGGGCTATAACTATGGCTACACCTTC	CASSVTGGYNYGYTF
.	TRBV30	TRBJ1-2	.	TGTGCCTGGAACGCCGTACAGGGATATGGCTACACCTTC	CAWNAVQGYGYTF
.	TRBV7-2	TRBJ2-7	.	TGTGCCAGCAGCTTAGGGACAGTGCCCTACGAGCAGTACTTC	CASSLGTVPYEQYF
.	TRBV6-5	TRBJ1-6	few	TGTGCCAGCTCGGTCTCCTATAATTCACCCCTCCACTTT	CASSVSYNSPLHF
TRBD1	TRBV10-3	TRBJ1-4	.	TGTGCCATCAGTGGCGCAGGGGGTTTAGGCGAAAAACTGTTTTTT	CAISGAGGLGEKLFF
TRBD2	TRBV28	TRBJ2-7	few	TGTGCCAGCAGTACGCCGGGACTAGCCCCCCACGAGCAGTACTTC	CASSTPGLAPHEQYF
.	TRBV15	TRBJ1-2	.	TGTGCCACCAGCAGGCCGGGGGTAGACTATGGCTACACCTTC	CATSRPGVDYGYTF
.	TRBV19	TRBJ1-1	.	TGTGCCAGTAGTATCGCCAGAGGGAGTGGGAACACTGAAGCTTTCTTT	CASSIARGSGNTEAFF
.	TRBV2	TRBJ2-1	once	TGTGCCAGCAGTACCACCTTTCTAGCTGGTGAGCAGTTCTTC	CASSTTFLAGEQFF
.	TRBV21-1	TRBJ2-4	.	TGTGCCAGCAGCGCAGAAGTCATGGGACAGTTCAAAAACATTCAGTACTTC	CASSAEVMGQFKNIQYF
TRBD2	TRBV11-3	TRBJ2-5	.	TGTGCCAGCAGCTTAGGCGCGGGGGGGTACCAAGAGACCCAGTACTTC	CASSLGAGGYQETQYF
TRBD1	TRBV11-1	TRBJ2-1	.	TGTGCCAGCAGCTACAGTGAGGTGGGGACAGGGCCGTTCTTC	CASSYSEVGTGPFF
TRBD2	TRBV7-3	TRBJ2-2	many	TGTGCCAGCAGCTCCGGGACTAGCGGGGATCCTAACACCGGGGAGCTGTTTTTT	CASSSGTSGDPNTGELFF
TRBD2	TRBV28	TRBJ2-1	.	TGTGCCAGCAGGGGCGAGCGGGGGGGCCCGGACAATGAGCAGTTCTTC	CASRGERGGPDNEQFF
.	TRBV11-1	TRBJ2-5	.	TGTGCCAGCAGCAACATCGCGGGGCCGGAGACCCAGTACTTC	CASSNIAGPETQYF